A selection of T cell receptor beta chains follows, all from one sample in a study of CD8 T cells in ankylosing spondylitis. TCRdb reprocessed the 5' RACE reads with MiXCR, giving one entry per CDR3 protein. The sample carries roughly 350,000 distinct CDR3 sequences, roughly 8% recorded once. What was sequenced was blood, either unsorted or a sorted T cell fraction (not recorded which). These receptor sequences come from a male donor with ankylosing spondylitis. Each CDR3 is given with its conserved first and last residue. A D gene is named only where the DNA matches it firmly. Size tells how often a clone was seen (once, few, many) or the class of an expanded clone, and some rows leave it out.

v_call,clone_size,d_call,j_call,cdr3_aa,cdr3_nt
TRBV20-1,.,TRBD1,TRBJ2-5,CSAAQGTQETQYF,TGCAGTGCTGCACAGGGGACACAAGAGACCCAGTACTTC
TRBV12-3/TRBV12-4,.,TRBD1,TRBJ1-4,CASSLNQGAREKLFF,TGTGCCAGCAGTTTAAACCAGGGGGCGCGAGAAAAACTGTTTTTT
TRBV3-1,few,TRBD2,TRBJ2-1,CASSQEVLAETNEQFF,TGTGCCAGCAGCCAAGAAGTCCTAGCGGAGACCAATGAGCAGTTCTTC
TRBV20-1,.,.,TRBJ1-5,CSASIESYSNQPQHF,TGCAGTGCTAGTATCGAGAGTTATAGCAATCAGCCCCAGCATTTT
TRBV27,.,.,TRBJ1-1,CASSPSPEGRTEAFF,TGTGCCAGCAGTCCCTCGCCAGAAGGAAGGACTGAAGCTTTCTTT
TRBV5-1,many,.,TRBJ2-1,CANPGGRTYNEQFF,TGCGCCAATCCGGGTGGGAGAACCTACAATGAGCAGTTCTTC
TRBV18,.,.,TRBJ1-1,CASSPTPDGNTEAFF,TGTGCCAGCTCACCCACCCCGGACGGGAACACTGAAGCTTTCTTT
TRBV6-2/TRBV6-3,.,TRBD1,TRBJ1-2,CASTRQGLYGYTF,TGTGCCAGCACAAGACAGGGCCTATATGGCTACACCTTC
TRBV20-1,many,.,TRBJ1-3,CSASDITGVHTIYF,TGCAGTGCTTCTGACATTACAGGCGTGCACACCATATATTTT
TRBV6-2/TRBV6-3,.,.,TRBJ2-2,CASSWPPSRTGELFF,TGTGCCAGCAGTTGGCCCCCGTCTCGCACCGGGGAGCTGTTTTTT
TRBV20-1,few,TRBD1,TRBJ1-5,CSARDSGQGRNQPQHF,TGCAGTGCTAGAGACTCGGGACAGGGGAGGAATCAGCCCCAGCATTTT
TRBV5-1,many,.,TRBJ2-1,CASSRIGQSSYNEQFF,TGCGCCAGCAGCCGGATCGGACAGAGCTCCTACAATGAGCAGTTCTTC
TRBV18,few,TRBD1,TRBJ2-2,CASSPPDRGTTGELFF,TGTGCCAGCTCACCACCGGACAGGGGAACAACCGGGGAGCTGTTTTTT
TRBV12-3/TRBV12-4,many,TRBD2,TRBJ2-7,CASSFLGTRTYEQYF,TGTGCCAGCAGTTTTCTAGGGACTAGGACCTACGAGCAGTACTTC
TRBV4-2,few,.,TRBJ2-1,CASSRGILGDEQFF,TGTGCCAGCAGCCGGGGGATTTTGGGCGATGAGCAGTTCTTC
TRBV4-3,few,.,TRBJ2-1,CASSPRWVNYNEQFF,TGCGCCAGCAGCCCAAGATGGGTGAACTACAATGAGCAGTTCTTC
TRBV28,few,TRBD1,TRBJ2-7,CASRRRQGYEQYF,TGTGCCAGCAGAAGAAGACAGGGTTACGAGCAGTACTTC
TRBV9,.,.,TRBJ1-4,CASSPRGSNEKLFF,TGTGCCAGCAGCCCCCGAGGATCTAATGAAAAACTGTTTTTT
TRBV24-1,few,.,TRBJ2-3,CATSDLYSDTDTQYF,TGTGCCACCAGTGATCTCTATTCGGACACAGATACGCAGTATTTT
TRBV6-4,many,.,TRBJ2-1,CASSSDFGRSYNEQFF,TGTGCCAGCAGTTCAGACTTTGGCCGCTCCTACAATGAGCAGTTCTTC
TRBV1,.,.,TRBJ2-5,CTSSQPRTSQVEETQYF,TGCACCAGCAGCCAACCTAGGACTAGTCAAGTGGAAGAGACCCAGTACTTC
TRBV27,.,.,TRBJ2-3,CASSLPRQATQYF,TGTGCCAGCAGTTTACCACGACAGGCTACGCAGTATTTT
TRBV5-1,.,TRBD2,TRBJ2-1,CASSPDTLAGDFNEQFF,TGCGCCAGCAGCCCCGACACACTAGCGGGAGACTTCAATGAGCAGTTCTTC
TRBV27,few,.,TRBJ2-1,CASKDHSSYNEQFF,TGTGCCAGCAAGGACCATAGCTCCTACAATGAGCAGTTCTTC
TRBV5-1,few,.,TRBJ1-5,CASSLGGWTNQPQHF,TGCGCCAGCAGCTTGGGGGGCTGGACGAATCAGCCCCAGCATTTT
TRBV5-1,.,.,TRBJ2-5,CASSPFGPLEETQYF,TGCGCCAGCAGCCCCTTTGGGCCCCTGGAGGAGACCCAGTACTTC
TRBV7-9,many,TRBD1,TRBJ2-1,CASSLNRGSYNEQFF,TGTGCCAGCAGCCTGAACAGGGGTAGCTACAATGAGCAGTTCTTC
TRBV3-1,.,.,TRBJ1-2,CASSHLGDGYTF,TGTGCCAGCAGCCATCTCGGAGATGGCTACACCTTC
TRBV7-2,few,TRBD2,TRBJ2-7,CASSLGVAGTPYEQYF,TGTGCCAGCAGCTTAGGGGTAGCGGGGACACCCTACGAGCAGTACTTC
TRBV7-9,few,TRBD1,TRBJ1-4,CASSPSQGVGEKLFF,TGTGCCAGCAGCCCTTCACAGGGGGTGGGTGAAAAACTGTTTTTT